This T cell receptor beta chain stems from a study of spatial heterogeneity in lung cancer (dated by TCRdb to about 2019). Some background on the complete study: Beta-chain transcripts were consistently detected in greater numbers than alpha-chain transcripts, which likely reflects a higher abundance of beta-chain transcripts. In the raw uncorrected reads, each unique combination of TCR and UMI appeared on average more than ten times. In non-small cell lung cancer, the study quantitatively compared TCR alpha and beta repertoires across several tumor regions, matched nontumor lung, and blood. Nonsynonymous mutation counts, determined by whole-exome sequencing of tumor tissue, were related to TCR repertoire features. At surgery, both alpha and beta chains were TCR-sequenced in fewer than 250 tumor regions, approximately 64 matched nontumor lung samples and around 50 PBMC samples.

Receptor amplification or capture employed 5' RACE. TCRdb records NextSeq 500 as the sequencer. In the TCR library protocol, a unique molecular identifier was attached to each TCR cDNA molecule so that PCR and sequencing errors could be corrected. The source study handled its data this way. TCR identification, UMI-based error correction and CDR3 extraction were all carried out with Decombinator tools. Expanded TCRs were defined as those above a frequency of 2 per 1,000, corresponding to the top 1% of the tumor frequency distribution. Each repertoire was subsampled 100 times to 5,000 TCRs, after which Renyi diversity was computed with the R vegan package. CDR3 similarity networks were constructed using string-kernel similarity of amino acid triplets, with links drawn between CDR3s whose pairwise similarity was above 0.82. The public reads were quality trimmed at Q25 with fastp and then assembled into clones with MiXCR by TCRdb, keeping productive beta chains. Under each unique CDR3 protein, matching rows form one entry showing the most common genes and DNA. TCRdb's processing, not the authors', yielded these V and J calls. The sample data list some 41,000 distinct CDR3 sequences, and approximately 7% of these were observed just once. The top ten constitute 40% to 45% of the sample.

The meaning of the sample's time point label: sample taken at primary tumor resection. TCR sequencing used whole RNA extracted from tumor and nontumor lung tissue, or from cryopreserved PBMC samples, without cell sorting. Samples were obtained from approximately 72 patients with early-stage, untreated non-small cell lung cancer from the lung TRACERx cohort. Only patients for whom sufficient RNA was available from at least two tumor regions were selected for TCR sequencing. In its sample, this clonotype was seen many times. What this receptor recognizes is not known. Qualities for individual bases were not recorded, and no much larger clone is one base off. Results the study describes overall, beyond this receptor: Additional single-cell paired TCR alpha and beta sequencing was considered necessary to confirm, at a functional level, the hypothesis that regional TCRs recognize regional mutations. Ubiquitous expanded tumor TCRs were found in blood more often at tumor resection than at routine follow-up.

The CDR3 runs 13 amino acids, cysteine and phenylalanine included. Here the CDR3 DNA is all that survives: 39 bases in frame from base 1. Trimming removed 5 bases from V and 0 bases from J, leaving 7 bases between the germline ends. The germline V gene sets CDR1 to MNHEY and CDR2 to SVGEGT. The TCR was taken from a female donor with early-stage non-small cell lung cancer. Recombination joined TRBV6-2 or TRBV6-3 with TRBJ1-1; confidence is insufficient to name the D gene. The sample consisted of PBMCs, taken at surgery. The CDR3 region has the sequence CASSPIMNTEAFF. The DNA sequence is TGTGCCAGCAGTCCTATAATGAACACTGAAGCTTTCTTT.